The present T cell receptor beta chain was sequenced within a study of memory CD4+ T cells and cytomegalovirus serostatus. The CDR3 runs 11 residues. Germline V gives CDR1 SQVTM, CDR2 ANQGSEA. V dropped 6 bases and J dropped 6 bases, with 11 bases sitting between them. As for this clone: Antigen: not known.

Sequencing used immunoSEQ multiplex PCR; TCRdb keeps in-frame clones, though not all of them. The table lists 25,000 to 30,000 clones, more than 60% of them singletons. The sort gate was single viable CD3+CD4+CD8-CD45RO+ cells for memory CD4+ T cells. Study-wide findings and caveats: CMV serostatus prediction reached median AUC about 0.95, or 0.9 with US-trained model.

The receptor comes from an adult in good health and CMV-seronegative. Sequencing was carried out using memory CD4+ T cells from blood. The chain combines TRBV29-1 with TRBJ1-2; D remains ambiguous. CDR3 amino acids: CSVQRGNGYTF. The CDR3 DNA sequence: TGCAGCGTCCAGCGGGGTAATGGCTACACCTTC.